The T cell receptor beta chain described here comes from a study of control samples from healthy donors and cancer patients. TCRdb's table, derived via immunoSEQ multiplex PCR, lists solely in-frame clones and lacks some. The sample includes roughly 120,000 clones, about 91% seen only once; the top ten take approximately 3.5%. Sequencing was performed on blood. The TCR comes from a man between 35 and 55 years old in good health.

CDR3 sequence reads: CASSSGPINYGYTF. The CDR3 DNA sequence: TGCGCCAGCAGCTCAGGACCCATTAACTATGGCTACACCTTC. V and J are TRBV5-1 and TRBJ1-2; D is uncertain. Looked up from germline, CDR1 is SGHRS and CDR2 is YFSETQ. The germline V and J ends were trimmed by 3 bases and 1 base, with 10 bases remaining between them. This CDR3 comprises 14 residues. Full variable domain (outside the CDR3, taken from reference TRBV5-1 and TRBJ1-2): KAGVTQTPRYLIKTRGQQVTLSCSPISGHRSVSWYQQTPGQGLQFLFEYFSETQRNKGNFPGRFSGRQFSNSRSEMNVSTLELGDSALYLCASSSGPINYGYTFGSGTRLTVV.